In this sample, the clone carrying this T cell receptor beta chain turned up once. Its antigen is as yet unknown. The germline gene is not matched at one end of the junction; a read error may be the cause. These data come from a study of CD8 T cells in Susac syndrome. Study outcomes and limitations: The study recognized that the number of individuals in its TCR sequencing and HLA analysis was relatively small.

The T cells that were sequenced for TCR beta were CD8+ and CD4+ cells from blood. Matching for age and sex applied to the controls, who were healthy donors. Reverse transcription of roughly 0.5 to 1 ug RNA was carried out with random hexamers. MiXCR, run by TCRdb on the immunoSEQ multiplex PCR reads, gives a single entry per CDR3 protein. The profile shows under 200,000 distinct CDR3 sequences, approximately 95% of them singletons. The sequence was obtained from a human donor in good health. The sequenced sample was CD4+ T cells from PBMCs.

The CDR3 coding sequence is TGTGCTAGCAGCCCAGACAGGGGTACCTACAATGAGCAGTTCTTC. Protein: CASSPDRGTYNEQFF. This sequence joins TRBV7-7 and TRBJ2-1, with 8 bases identical to TRBD1. The V gene's germline CDR1 is SSHAT and CDR2 FNYEAQ (reference sequence). The CDR3 extends over 15 amino acids.